The entry below describes one TCR beta chain. The antigen remains unidentified. Extracted RNA was reverse transcribed, and the resulting cDNA served as sequencing template. Here immunoSEQ multiplex PCR was the method, and the copy in TCRdb shows in-frame clones only, minus some. The data show around 210,000 clones, 64% seen once. Germline loops: CDR1 MNHEY, CDR2 SMNVEV (reference sequence). This CDR3 has 13 amino acids. V shed 5 bases and J shed 6 bases, with 10 bases lying between them. Sample treatment: oral pan-JAK inhibitor, 5-10 mg twice daily. Lesional scalp punch biopsies and peripheral blood were collected from alopecia areata patients. This sample is drawn from a study of CD8+ T cells in alopecia areata. Study-wide background: For the treated group, dosing was oral tofacitinib at 5 to 10 mg twice daily. After 6 to 18 months of tofacitinib, follow-up continued 6 months off drug.

Broader study findings: For lesional scalp, especially alopecia totalis/universalis, clonality was higher than in normal scalp.

The V gene is TRBV27, the J gene TRBJ2-2; tentatively, D is TRBD1 (6 bases). The receptor's source is a human donor with alopecia areata. The sequences come from CD4+ T cells sorted from blood, collected at week 4, from a patient treated with tofacitinib. CDR3 coding DNA: TGTGCCAGCAGTAACCAGGGGTCCGGGGAGCTGTTTTTT. It yields the protein CASSNQGSGELFF.